Sequencing of this TCR beta chain was carried out in a study of early T cells in non-severe SARS-CoV-2 infection. V dropped 6 bases and J dropped 5 bases, with 5 bases sitting between them. The CDR3 runs to 11 residues. CDR1 MNHEY and CDR2 SVGEGT come from the germline V gene. This clonotype showed up many times. Unique molecular identifiers were attached to individual cDNA molecules. TCRdb reprocessed the 5' RACE reads with MiXCR, giving one entry per CDR3 protein. Of around 40,000 distinct CDR3 sequences in the sample, 5.5% to 7.5% were seen once. This sequence originates from an adult who was a healthcare worker with PCR-confirmed SARS-CoV-2 infection or an uninfected control (not recorded which). This rearrangement joins TRBV6-2 or TRBV6-3 to TRBJ2-1; D unclear. Sequencing was carried out using whole blood. The CDR3 sequence: CASRLNNEQFF. In DNA form, the CDR3 reads TGTGCCAGCAGACTGAACAATGAGCAGTTCTTC.